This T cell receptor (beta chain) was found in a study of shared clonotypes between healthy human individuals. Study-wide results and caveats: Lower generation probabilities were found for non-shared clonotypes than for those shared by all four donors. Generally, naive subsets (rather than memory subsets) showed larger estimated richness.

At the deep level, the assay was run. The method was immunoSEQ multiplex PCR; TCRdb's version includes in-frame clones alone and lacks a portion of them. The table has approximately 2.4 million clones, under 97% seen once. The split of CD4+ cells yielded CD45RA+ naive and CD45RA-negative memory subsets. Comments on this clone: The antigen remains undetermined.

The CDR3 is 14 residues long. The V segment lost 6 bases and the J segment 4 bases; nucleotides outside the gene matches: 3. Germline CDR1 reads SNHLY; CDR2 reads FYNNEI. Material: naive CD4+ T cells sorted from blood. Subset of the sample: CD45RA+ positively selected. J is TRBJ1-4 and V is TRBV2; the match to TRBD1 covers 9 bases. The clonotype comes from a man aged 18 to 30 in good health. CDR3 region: CASRTTGGNEKLFF. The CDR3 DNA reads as TGTGCCAGCAGGACGACAGGGGGTAATGAAAAACTGTTTTTT.